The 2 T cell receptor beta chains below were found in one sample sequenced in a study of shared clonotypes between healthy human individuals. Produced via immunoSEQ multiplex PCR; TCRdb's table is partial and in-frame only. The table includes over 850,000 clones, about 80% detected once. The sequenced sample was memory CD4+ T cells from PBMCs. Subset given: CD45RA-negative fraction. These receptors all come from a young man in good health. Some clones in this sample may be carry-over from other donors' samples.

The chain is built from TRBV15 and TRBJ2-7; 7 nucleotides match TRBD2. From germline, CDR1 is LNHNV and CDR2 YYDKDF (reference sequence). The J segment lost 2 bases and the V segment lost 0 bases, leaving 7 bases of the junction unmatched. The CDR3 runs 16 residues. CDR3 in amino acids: CATSRDGAGAPYEQYF. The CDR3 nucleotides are TGTGCCACCAGCAGAGATGGGGCGGGAGCACCCTACGAGCAGTACTTC.

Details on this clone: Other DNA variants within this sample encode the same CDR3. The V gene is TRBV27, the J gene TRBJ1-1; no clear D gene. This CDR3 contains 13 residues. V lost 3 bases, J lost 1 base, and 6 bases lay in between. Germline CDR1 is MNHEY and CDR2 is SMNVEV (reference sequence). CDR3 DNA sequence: TGTGCCAGCAGTTTGGCGGGGAACACTGAAGCTTTCTTT. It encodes CASSLAGNTEAFF.